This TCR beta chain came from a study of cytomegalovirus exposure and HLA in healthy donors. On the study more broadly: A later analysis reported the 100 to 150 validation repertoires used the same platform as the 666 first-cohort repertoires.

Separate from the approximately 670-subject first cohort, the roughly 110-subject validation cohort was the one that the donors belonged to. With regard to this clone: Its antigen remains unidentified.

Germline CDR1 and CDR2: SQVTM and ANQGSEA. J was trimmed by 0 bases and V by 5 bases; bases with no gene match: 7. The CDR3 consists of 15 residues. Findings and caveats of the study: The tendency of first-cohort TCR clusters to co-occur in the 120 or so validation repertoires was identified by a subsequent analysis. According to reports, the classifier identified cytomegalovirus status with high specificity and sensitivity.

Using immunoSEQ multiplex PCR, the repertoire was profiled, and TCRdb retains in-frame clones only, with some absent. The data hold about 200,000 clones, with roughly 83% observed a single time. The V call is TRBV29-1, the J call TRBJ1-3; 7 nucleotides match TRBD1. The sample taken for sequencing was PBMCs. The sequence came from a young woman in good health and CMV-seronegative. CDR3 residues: CSVSPGTASGNTIYF. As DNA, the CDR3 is TGCAGCGTTTCACCAGGGACAGCCTCTGGAAACACCATATATTTT. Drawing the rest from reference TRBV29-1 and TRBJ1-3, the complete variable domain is SAVISQKPSRDICQRGTSLTIQCQVDSQVTMMFWYRQQPGQSLTLIATANQGSEATYESGFVIDKFPISRPNLTFSTLTVSNMSPEDSSIYLCSVSPGTASGNTIYFGEGSWLTVV.